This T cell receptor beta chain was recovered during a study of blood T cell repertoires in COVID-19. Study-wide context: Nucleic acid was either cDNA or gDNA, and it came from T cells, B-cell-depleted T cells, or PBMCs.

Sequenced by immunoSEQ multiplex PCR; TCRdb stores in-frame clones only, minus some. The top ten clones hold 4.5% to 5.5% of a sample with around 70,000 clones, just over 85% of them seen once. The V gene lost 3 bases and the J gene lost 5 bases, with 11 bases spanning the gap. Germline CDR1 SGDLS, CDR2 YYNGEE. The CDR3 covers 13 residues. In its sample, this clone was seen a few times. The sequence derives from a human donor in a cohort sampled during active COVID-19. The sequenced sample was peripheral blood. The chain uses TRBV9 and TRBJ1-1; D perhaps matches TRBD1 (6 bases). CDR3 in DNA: TGTGCCAGCAGCGCCAGGGGAATGACTGAAGCTTTCTTT. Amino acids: CASSARGMTEAFF.